This TCR beta chain was recovered during a study of cytomegalovirus exposure and HLA in healthy donors. The PCR used 60 Vbeta and 13 Jbeta primers. Per the original methods: Unique TCR beta chains numbered roughly 83 million in a later analysis, with about 9.9 million shared. Generated by immunoSEQ multiplex PCR, the TCRdb table keeps only in-frame clones and is missing some. From that table come the V and J calls and clone size; the DNA was used to work out D and trimming. The sample contains about 160,000 clones, 65% to 85% of which appear only once. There are 18 residues in the CDR3. Trimming left V 1 base short and J 4 bases short, with 20 bases between. Germline V CDR1 and CDR2: SGHDT, YYEEEE. This clone turned up a few times.

What was sequenced was PBMCs. The chain employs TRBV5-6 and TRBJ2-2; no clear D gene. This TCR was recovered from a middle-aged man in good health and CMV-seropositive. This CDR3 reads CASSLRRALRRGTGELFF. The CDR3 DNA sequence: TGTGCCAGCAGCTTGAGGCGAGCGCTGAGGCGTGGCACCGGGGAGCTGTTTTTT.